One sample yielded the 14 T cell receptor beta chains listed below, sequenced in a study of T-cell memory formation after mild COVID-19. TCRdb ran MiXCR on the 5' RACE reads and lists one entry per CDR3 protein. The table shows some 600,000 distinct CDR3 sequences, with around 15% occurring only once. Sequencing input: PBMCs or a T cell subset sorted from them (not recorded which). Receptors originate from an adult woman who had mild COVID-19 (a few samples of this study predate the infection). Cell type and time point are not known.

This clonotype has a handful of counts. The gene calls are TRBV4-1 and TRBJ2-2; D call uncertain. The germline V gene has CDR1 MGHRA and CDR2 YSYEKL. This CDR3 spans 15 amino acids. V lost 4 bases and J 8 bases, leaving 17 bases between the germline ends. For the CDR3, the DNA is TGCGCCAGCAGCCCCCGGACCTCAGAGGATGGGGAGCTGTTTTTT. This translates into CASSPRTSEDGELFF.

This clonotype was found many times. The rearrangement joins TRBV5-1 to TRBJ2-1; weak D call: TRBD2 (6 bases). Germline V gene lookup returns CDR1 SGHRS and CDR2 YFSETQ. V was trimmed by 3 bases and J by 4 bases, leaving 14 bases between them. The CDR3 runs to 15 residues. CDR3 sequence: CASSWNAGPYNEQFF. CDR3 bases: TGCGCCAGCAGCTGGAACGCGGGACCTTACAATGAGCAGTTCTTC.

This clonotype showed up many times. The CDR3, as DNA: TGTGCCAGCAGCGGACTAGCGGGGAACACCGGGGAGCTGTTTTTT. This translates into CASSGLAGNTGELFF. The chain carries TRBV7-3 and TRBJ2-2; TRBD2 aligns across 11 bases. CDR3 size: 15 residues. Germline V gene sequence: CDR1 SGHTA, CDR2 FQGTGA. Trimming took 5 bases from V and 1 from J; bases not matched to a gene: 0. Full variable domain (remainder filled in from reference TRBV7-3 and TRBJ2-2): GAGVSQTPSNKVTEKGKYVELRCDPISGHTALYWYRQSLGQGPEFLIYFQGTGAADDSGLPNDRFFAVRPEGSVSTLKIQRTERGDSAVYLCASSGLAGNTGELFFGEGSRLTVL.

This chain uses TRBV11-2 with TRBJ2-1; D gene ambiguous. With 0 bases removed from V and 10 bases from J, the gap between germline ends came to 7 bases. The CDR3 contains 12 residues. Looked up from germline, CDR1 is SGHAT and CDR2 is FQNNGV. DNA of the CDR3: TGTGCCAGCAGCTTAGATGCGGCAGAGCAGTTCTTC. This sequence encodes CASSLDAAEQFF.

DNA for the CDR3: TGTGCCAGCAACTCCCCCGAGGGAGGGTATGAGACCCAGTACTTC. Translating it yields CASNSPEGGYETQYF. The V and J genes are TRBV5-8 and TRBJ2-5; 7 bases match TRBD2. Per the germline V gene, CDR1 is SGHTS and CDR2 is YDEGEE. The CDR3 has 15 amino acids. V lost 6 bases and J lost 5; bases outside the gene matches: 13.

The chain employs TRBV4-3 and TRBJ1-1, with 7 bases identical to TRBD1. Germline V gene lookup returns CDR1 LGHNA and CDR2 YSLEER. Unmatched junction bases numbered 11, after V lost 9 bases and J lost 1 base. This CDR3 region has 15 residues. The DNA of the CDR3 is TGCGCCAGTCGGGACAGCCTTTTTACGAACACTGAAGCTTTCTTT. It encodes CASRDSLFTNTEAFF.

The chain has TRBV12-3 or TRBV12-4 and TRBJ2-1; 9 positions agree with TRBD2. V lost 3 bases and J lost 9; bases outside the gene matches: 9. CDR3 size: 15 residues. The CDR3 DNA follows: TGTGCCAGCAGTTTCTTTGCGGGGGGGGAAATTGAGCAGTTCTTC. Protein product: CASSFFAGGEIEQFF.

V is TRBV3-1 and J is TRBJ2-7; TRBD1 matches 7 bases. The CDR3 is 15 amino acids. J gave up 2 bases and V 4 bases, and 8 bases lay outside the gene matches. Germline values: CDR1 LGHDT, CDR2 YNNKEL (reference sequence). The DNA of the CDR3 is TGTGCCAGCAGCCCCCGGGCAGGGGGTACCTACGAGCAGTACTTC. Protein sequence: CASSPRAGGTYEQYF.

V gene TRBV7-6 combines with J gene TRBJ2-3; the D is unclear. V gave up 5 bases and J gave up 6 bases, with 12 bases separating them. Germline CDR1 and CDR2: SGHVS and FNYEAQ. The CDR3 loop spans 13 amino acids. The chain's CDR3 is CASSPQPWDTQYF. The CDR3 region has the DNA TGTGCCAGCAGCCCACAGCCATGGGATACGCAGTATTTT.

This clonotype turned up a few times. This rearrangement joins TRBV29-1 to TRBJ2-7; maybe TRBD1 (5 bases). Trimming removed 2 bases from V and 0 bases from J, with 11 bases in between. Per germline, CDR1 SQVTM and CDR2 ANQGSEA. CDR3 length: 14 amino acids. CDR3 sequence: CSVESDSSSYEQYF. In nucleotides, the CDR3 is TGCAGCGTTGAAAGTGACAGCAGCTCCTACGAGCAGTACTTC.

The chain joins TRBV2 to TRBJ1-6; D is ambiguous. The germline V gene has CDR1 SNHLY and CDR2 FYNNEI. CDR3 length: 17 amino acids. V was clipped by 4 bases and J by 7 bases, with 20 bases between them. In DNA, the CDR3 is TGTGCCAGCAGTGTCTGGGAAGCTTCGTCAGGAAATTCACCCCTCCACTTT. This encodes CASSVWEASSGNSPLHF.

This clonotype was counted a few times. The V call is TRBV5-5, the J call TRBJ1-5, with D possibly TRBD1 on 6 matching bases. Germline loops: CDR1 SGHKS, CDR2 YYEKEE (reference sequence). The CDR3 is 15 residues long. V lost 0 bases to trimming and J lost 4 bases, with 11 bases between them. CDR3 DNA sequence: TGTGCCAGCAGCTTGGCAGGGGAGCTTAATCAGCCCCAGCATTTT. This gives the protein CASSLAGELNQPQHF.

The chain is built from TRBV6-5 and TRBJ2-1, with D perhaps TRBD2 (6 bases). CDR1 MNHEY and CDR2 SVGAGI come from the germline V gene. V was clipped by 5 bases and J by 2 bases, with 13 bases between them. This CDR3 spans 15 amino acids. The CDR3 is CASSHGRGTYNEQFF. In DNA form, the CDR3 reads TGTGCCAGCAGTCACGGCCGGGGGACCTACAATGAGCAGTTCTTC.

In this sample, this clonotype turned up a few times. The V and J genes are TRBV4-1 and TRBJ1-6; D may be TRBD1 (6 bases). This CDR3 has 17 amino acids. V was trimmed by 3 bases and J by 3 bases, leaving 15 bases between them. Germline CDR1 MGHRA, CDR2 YSYEKL. CDR3: CASSQGGQLFYNSPLHF. The CDR3 bases are TGCGCCAGCAGCCAGGGGGGCCAGCTATTCTATAATTCACCCCTCCACTTT.